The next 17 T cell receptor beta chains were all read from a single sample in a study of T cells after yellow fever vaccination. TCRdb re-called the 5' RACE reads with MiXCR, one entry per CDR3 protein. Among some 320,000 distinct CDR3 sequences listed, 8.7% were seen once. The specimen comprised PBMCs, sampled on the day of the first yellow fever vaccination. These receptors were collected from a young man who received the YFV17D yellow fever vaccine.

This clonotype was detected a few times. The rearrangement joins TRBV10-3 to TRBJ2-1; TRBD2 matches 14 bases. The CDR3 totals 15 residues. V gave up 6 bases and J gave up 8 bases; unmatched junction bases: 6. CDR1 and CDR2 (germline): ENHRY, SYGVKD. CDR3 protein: CAISQGLAGGHEQFF. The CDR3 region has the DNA TGTGCCATCAGCCAAGGACTAGCGGGGGGTCATGAGCAGTTCTTC.

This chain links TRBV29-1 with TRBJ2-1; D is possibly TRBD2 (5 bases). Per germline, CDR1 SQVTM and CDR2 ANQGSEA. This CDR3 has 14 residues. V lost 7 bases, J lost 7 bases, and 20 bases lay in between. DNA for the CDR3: TGCAGCGGGACTCGGACCGGGGTTGGGAATGAGCAGTTCTTC. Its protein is CSGTRTGVGNEQFF.

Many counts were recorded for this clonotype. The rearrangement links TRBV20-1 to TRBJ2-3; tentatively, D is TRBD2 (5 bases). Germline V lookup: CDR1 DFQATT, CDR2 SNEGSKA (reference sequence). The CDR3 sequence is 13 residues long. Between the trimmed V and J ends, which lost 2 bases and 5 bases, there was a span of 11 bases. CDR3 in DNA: TGCAGTGCTAGATACCCAGCGGAAGATACGCAGTATTTT. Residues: CSARYPAEDTQYF.

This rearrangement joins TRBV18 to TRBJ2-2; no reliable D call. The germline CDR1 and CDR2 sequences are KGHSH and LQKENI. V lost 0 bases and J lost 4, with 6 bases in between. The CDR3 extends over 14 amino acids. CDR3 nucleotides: TGTGCCAGCTCACCACCAGCCAGCACCGGGGAGCTGTTTTTT. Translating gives CASSPPASTGELFF.

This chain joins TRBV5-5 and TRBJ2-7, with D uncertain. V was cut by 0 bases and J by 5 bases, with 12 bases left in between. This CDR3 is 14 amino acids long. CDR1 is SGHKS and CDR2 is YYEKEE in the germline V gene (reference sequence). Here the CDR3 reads CASSLESGLNEQYV. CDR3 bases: TGTGCCAGCAGCTTGGAGTCGGGTTTAAACGAGCAGTACGTC.

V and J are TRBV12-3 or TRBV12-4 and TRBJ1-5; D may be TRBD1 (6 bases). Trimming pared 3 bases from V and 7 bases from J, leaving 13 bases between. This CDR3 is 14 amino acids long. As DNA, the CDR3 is TGTGCCAGCAGTTTTGGGGGCGGGAGGCAGCCCCAGCATTTT. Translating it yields CASSFGGGRQPQHF.

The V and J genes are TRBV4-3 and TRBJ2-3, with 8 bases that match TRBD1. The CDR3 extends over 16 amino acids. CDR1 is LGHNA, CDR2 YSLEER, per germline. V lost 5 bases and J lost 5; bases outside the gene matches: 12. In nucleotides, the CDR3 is TGCGCCAGCAGCTCTGCGGCCCAGGGGGCCGGAGATACGCAGTATTTT. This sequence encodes CASSSAAQGAGDTQYF.

The DNA for the CDR3 is TGCAGCGTTGTCGACAGGGCAGATACGCAGTATTTT. This sequence encodes CSVVDRADTQYF. This chain connects TRBV29-1 to TRBJ2-3, with TRBD1 matching over 7 bases. Germline loops: CDR1 SQVTM, CDR2 ANQGSEA. The CDR3 covers 12 residues. V was pared by 4 bases and J by 4 bases, with 2 bases of the junction left unmatched.

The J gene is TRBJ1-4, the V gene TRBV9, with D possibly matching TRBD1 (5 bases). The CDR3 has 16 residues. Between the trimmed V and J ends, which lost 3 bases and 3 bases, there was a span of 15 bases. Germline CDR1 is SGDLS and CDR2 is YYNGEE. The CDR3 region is CASSERWGEANEKLFF. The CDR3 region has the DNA TGTGCCAGCAGCGAAAGATGGGGGGAGGCTAATGAAAAACTGTTTTTT.

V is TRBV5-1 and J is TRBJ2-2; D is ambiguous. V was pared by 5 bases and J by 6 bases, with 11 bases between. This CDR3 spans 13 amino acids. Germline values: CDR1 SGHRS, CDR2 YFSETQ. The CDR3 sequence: CASSPQRPGELFF. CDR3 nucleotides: TGCGCCAGCAGTCCACAGAGACCCGGGGAGCTGTTTTTT.

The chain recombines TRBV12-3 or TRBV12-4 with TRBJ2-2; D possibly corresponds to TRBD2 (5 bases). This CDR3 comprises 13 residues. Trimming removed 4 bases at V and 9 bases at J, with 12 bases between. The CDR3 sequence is CASSSGLARELFF. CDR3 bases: TGTGCCAGCAGTTCAGGACTGGCCCGGGAGCTGTTTTTT.

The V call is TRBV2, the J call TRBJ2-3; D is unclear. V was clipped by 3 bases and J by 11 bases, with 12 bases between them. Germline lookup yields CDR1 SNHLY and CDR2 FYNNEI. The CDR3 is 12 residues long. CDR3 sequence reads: CASSDSTVRQYF. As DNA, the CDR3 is TGTGCCAGCAGTGACTCAACCGTCCGGCAGTATTTT.

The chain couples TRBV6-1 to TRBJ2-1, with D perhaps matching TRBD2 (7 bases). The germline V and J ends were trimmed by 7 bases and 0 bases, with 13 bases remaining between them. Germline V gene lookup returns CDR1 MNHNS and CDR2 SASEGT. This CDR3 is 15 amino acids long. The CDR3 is CASTGGGASYNEQFF. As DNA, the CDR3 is TGTGCCAGCACAGGAGGGGGGGCCTCCTACAATGAGCAGTTCTTC.

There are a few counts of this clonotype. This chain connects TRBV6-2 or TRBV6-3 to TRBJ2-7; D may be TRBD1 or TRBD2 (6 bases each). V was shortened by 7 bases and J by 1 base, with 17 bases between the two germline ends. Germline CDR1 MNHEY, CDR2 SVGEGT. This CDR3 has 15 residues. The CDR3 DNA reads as TGTGCCAGCAACAAGGGGGGCGGTCGGTCCTACGAGCAGTACGTC. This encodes CASNKGGGRSYEQYV.

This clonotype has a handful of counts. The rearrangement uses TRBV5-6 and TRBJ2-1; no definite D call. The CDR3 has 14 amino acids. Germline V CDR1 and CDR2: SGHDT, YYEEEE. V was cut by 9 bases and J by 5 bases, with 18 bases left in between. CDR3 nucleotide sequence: TGTGCCATGGGCCCCGAGCTACGGCACAATGAGCAGTTCTTC. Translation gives CAMGPELRHNEQFF.

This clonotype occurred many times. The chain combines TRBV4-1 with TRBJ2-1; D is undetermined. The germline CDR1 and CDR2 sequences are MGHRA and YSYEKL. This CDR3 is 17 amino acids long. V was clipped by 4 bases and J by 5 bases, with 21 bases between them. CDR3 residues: CASSLGLIPPNNNEQFF. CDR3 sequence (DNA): TGCGCCAGCAGCCTCGGTCTGATACCTCCCAATAACAATGAGCAGTTCTTC.

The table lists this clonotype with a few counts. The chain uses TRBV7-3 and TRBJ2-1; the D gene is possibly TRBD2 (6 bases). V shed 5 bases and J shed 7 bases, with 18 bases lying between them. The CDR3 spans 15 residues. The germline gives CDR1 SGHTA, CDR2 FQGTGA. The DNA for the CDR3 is TGTGCCAGCAGCAACCGAACGGGGGTTATAAATGAGCAGTTCTTC. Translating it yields CASSNRTGVINEQFF. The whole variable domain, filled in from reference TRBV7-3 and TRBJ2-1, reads GAGVSQTPSNKVTEKGKYVELRCDPISGHTALYWYRQSLGQGPEFLIYFQGTGAADDSGLPNDRFFAVRPEGSVSTLKIQRTERGDSAVYLCASSNRTGVINEQFFGPGTRLTVL.